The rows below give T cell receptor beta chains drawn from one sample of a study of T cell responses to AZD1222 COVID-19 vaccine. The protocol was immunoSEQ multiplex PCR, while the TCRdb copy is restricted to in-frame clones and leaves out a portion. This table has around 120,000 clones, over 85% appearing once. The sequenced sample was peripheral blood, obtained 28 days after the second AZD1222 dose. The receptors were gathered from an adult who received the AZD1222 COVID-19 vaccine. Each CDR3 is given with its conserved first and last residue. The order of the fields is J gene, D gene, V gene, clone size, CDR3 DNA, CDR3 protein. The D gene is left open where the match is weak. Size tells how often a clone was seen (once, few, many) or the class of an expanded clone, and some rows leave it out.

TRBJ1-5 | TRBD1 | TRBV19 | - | TGTGCCAGTAGGGGGGACAGGACAAATCAGCCCCAGCATTTT | CASRGDRTNQPQHF
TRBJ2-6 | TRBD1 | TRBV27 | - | TGTGCCAGCAGGGCAGGGGGCGCTGGGGCCAACGTCCTGACTTTC | CASRAGGAGANVLTF
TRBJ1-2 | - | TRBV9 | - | TGTGCCAGCAGCGTAGGGTACAGGGACTATGGCTACACCTTC | CASSVGYRDYGYTF
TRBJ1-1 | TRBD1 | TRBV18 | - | TGTGCCAGCTCATCCGGACAGGGCACTGAAGCTTTCTTT | CASSSGQGTEAFF
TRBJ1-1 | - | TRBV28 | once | TGTGCCAGCAGTGGGATTGGGGGGGACGGGAACACTGAAGCTTTCTTT | CASSGIGGDGNTEAFF
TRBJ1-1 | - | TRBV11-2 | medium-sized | TGTGCCAGCAGCTTAGTAGGGGTTATGAACACTGAAGCTTTCTTT | CASSLVGVMNTEAFF
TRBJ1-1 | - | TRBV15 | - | TGTGCCACCAGCCCCCTGCGGGGTGTGGGCACTGAAGCTTTCTTT | CATSPLRGVGTEAFF
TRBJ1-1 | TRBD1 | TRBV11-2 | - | TGTGCCAGCAGCTTGGACAGGGTCACTGAAGCTTTCTTT | CASSLDRVTEAFF
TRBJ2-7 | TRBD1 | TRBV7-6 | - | TGTGCCAGCAGTACCACAGGGGGGAAAAGCTCCTACGAGCAGTACTTC | CASSTTGGKSSYEQYF
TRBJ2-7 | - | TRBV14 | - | TGTGCCAGCAGCCAAGATCGGGTTGGAGGGGAAAGGGGCGAGCAGTACTTC | CASSQDRVGGERGEQYF
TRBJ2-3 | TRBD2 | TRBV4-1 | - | TGCGCCAGCAGCCAGGCTCTAGCGGGAGTACAAGATACGCAGTATTTT | CASSQALAGVQDTQYF
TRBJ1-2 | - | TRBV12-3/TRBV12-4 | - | TGTGCCAGCAGTTTACCCCCAGTCTATGGCTACACCTTC | CASSLPPVYGYTF
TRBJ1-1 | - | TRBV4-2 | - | TGTGCCAGCAGCCAAGAAAATGGCCGGACGAACACTGAAGCTTTCTTT | CASSQENGRTNTEAFF
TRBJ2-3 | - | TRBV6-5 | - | TGTGCCAGCAGGGGACACGGGGGCCGGAAAGATACGCAGTATTTT | CASRGHGGRKDTQYF
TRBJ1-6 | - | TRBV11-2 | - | TGTGCCAGCAGCTTTCAACAGAATTCACCCCTCCACTTT | CASSFQQNSPLHF
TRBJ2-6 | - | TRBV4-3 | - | TGCGCCAGCAGCCAACAGACAGACATCCTAGGGGCCAACGTCCTGACTTTC | CASSQQTDILGANVLTF
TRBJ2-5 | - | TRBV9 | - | TGTGCCAGCAGCCTAGGGACTGTAGAAGAGACCCAGTACTTC | CASSLGTVEETQYF
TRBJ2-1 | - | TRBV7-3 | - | TGTGCCAGCAGCCAGAACAATGAGCAGTTCTTC | CASSQNNEQFF
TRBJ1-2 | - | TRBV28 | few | TGTGCCAGCAGGCTCCATGGCTACACCTTC | CASRLHGYTF
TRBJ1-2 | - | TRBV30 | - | TGTGCCTGGAGTGTACAGAGGGATGGCTACACCTTC | CAWSVQRDGYTF
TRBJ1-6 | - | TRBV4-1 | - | TGCGCCAGCAGCCAAGGGACCCTTAATTCACCCCTCCACTTT | CASSQGTLNSPLHF
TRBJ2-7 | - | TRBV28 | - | TGTGCCAGCAGGCCGGGACTCGCAGCATCCGAGCAGTACTTC | CASRPGLAASEQYF
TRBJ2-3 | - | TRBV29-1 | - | TGCAGCGTGGCAGGGGCTAGCAGCACAGATACGCAGTATTTT | CSVAGASSTDTQYF
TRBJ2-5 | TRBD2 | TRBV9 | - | TGTGCCAGCAGCGTAGAAGGGACTAGGGAGACCCAGTACTTC | CASSVEGTRETQYF
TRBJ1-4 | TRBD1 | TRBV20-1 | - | TGCAGTACAGGGGGAGCTGAAAAACTGTTTTTT | CSTGGAEKLFF
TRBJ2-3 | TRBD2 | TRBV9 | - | TGTGCCAGCAGCTCGAGCCGGGGGGCAGATACGCAGTATTTT | CASSSSRGADTQYF
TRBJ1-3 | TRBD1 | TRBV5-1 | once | TGCGCCAGCAGGGAGACAGGGGGAATCTCTGGAAACACCATATATTTT | CASRETGGISGNTIYF
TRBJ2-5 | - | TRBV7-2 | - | TGTGCCAGCAGCCCAGTTCAACAGTACTTC | CASSPVQQYF
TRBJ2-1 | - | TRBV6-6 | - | TGTGCCAGCAGTTACTCGAGTGGGTATGAGCAGTTCTTC | CASSYSSGYEQFF
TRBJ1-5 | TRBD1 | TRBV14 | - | TGTGCCAGCAGCCTGACAGGGGGCGGCAATCAGCCCCAGCATTTT | CASSLTGGGNQPQHF
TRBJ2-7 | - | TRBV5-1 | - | TGCGCCAGCAGCTTGTGGCAGGAGGGCGAGCAGTACTTC | CASSLWQEGEQYF
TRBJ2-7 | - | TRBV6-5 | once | TGTGCCAGCAGTTACGACAGATCCTACGAGCAGTACTTC | CASSYDRSYEQYF
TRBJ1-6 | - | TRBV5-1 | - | TGCGCCAGCAGCTTCGACCGGTCCTATAATTCACCCCTCCACTTT | CASSFDRSYNSPLHF
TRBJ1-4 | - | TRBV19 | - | TGTGCCAGTAGTATAACCGGGTCTGAAAAACTGTTTTTT | CASSITGSEKLFF
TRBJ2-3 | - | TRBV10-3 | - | TGTGCCACCATGCCCGTCGACCCGCGGGGCACAGATACGCAGTATTTT | CATMPVDPRGTDTQYF
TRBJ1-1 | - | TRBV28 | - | TGTGCCAGCCGCCTAGGAGGCACTCCTGAAGCTTTCTTT | CASRLGGTPEAFF
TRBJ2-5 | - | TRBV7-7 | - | TGTGCCAGCAGCTTAGGCGTCAGGGTTGGAGAGACCCAGTACTTC | CASSLGVRVGETQYF
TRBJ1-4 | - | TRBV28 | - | TGTGCCAGCAGTTTACGGGATCGCGAAAAACTGTTTTTT | CASSLRDREKLFF
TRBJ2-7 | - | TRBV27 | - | TGTGCCAGCAGTTCGTTTTACCGGGATGATGCGTACTTC | CASSSFYRDDAYF
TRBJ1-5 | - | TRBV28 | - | TGTGCCAGTGGAGGGGGGGACCATCAGCCCCAGCATTTT | CASGGGDHQPQHF